Given below is one TCR beta chain in context. Its antigen is not known. The data stem from a study of T cell responses to AZD1222 COVID-19 vaccine. General study results and limits: Spike as a whole was targeted by vaccine-associated CD4 TCRs, dominant at 160-218 and 743-854.

Assay: immunoSEQ multiplex PCR; the TCRdb copy retains only in-frame clones and omits some. This table holds around 160,000 clones, about 81% found once. Trimming removed 10 bases at V and 6 bases at J, with 14 bases between. There are 12 residues in the CDR3. The germline V gene encodes CDR1 MDHEN and CDR2 SYDVKM. The sequencing used peripheral blood, collected on day 0 of MenACWY control vaccination. The TCR originated in an adult in good health. The chain recombines TRBV28 with TRBJ2-3; possibly TRBD1 or TRBD2 for D (5 bases each). CDR3 sequence reads: CATRGLADTQYF. CDR3 in DNA: TGTGCCACCCGGGGCTTGGCCGATACGCAGTATTTT.